The source of this TCR beta chain is a study of CD8+ T cells in alopecia areata. Germline loops: CDR1 SGHKS, CDR2 YYEKEE (reference sequence). Trimming took 1 base from V and 5 from J, leaving 9 bases between them. The CDR3 contains 13 residues. It was cDNA, reverse transcribed from extracted RNA, that served as the sequencing template. The data were produced by immunoSEQ multiplex PCR, yet TCRdb's version contains in-frame clones alone and is incomplete. The repertoire has 15,000 to 20,000 clones, about 70% of them found once; the top ten carry 6% to 7.5%. Those with alopecia areata gave lesional scalp punch biopsies and peripheral blood. This clone has just a few counts.

Sequenced here: skin, sampled at week 0. The V and J genes are TRBV5-5 and TRBJ2-5; the D gene is possibly TRBD1 (5 bases). The TCR comes from a human donor with alopecia areata. This CDR3 reads CASSLWGSETQYF. CDR3 bases: TGTGCCAGCAGCTTGTGGGGCTCGGAGACCCAGTACTTC.